The clone carrying this T cell receptor beta chain was counted only a few times. What it binds is not known. RNA transcripts gave rise to amplified TCR beta CDR3 regions. TCR CDR3 regions were first amplified by RT-PCR with HTBI primers. TCRdb reprocessed the multiplex PCR reads via MiXCR and lists one record per CDR3 protein. This sample yields 500,000 to 650,000 distinct CDR3 sequences, of which around 13% are seen a single time; approximately 13% belongs to the top ten. With 6 bases removed from V and 3 bases from J, the gap between germline ends came to 19 bases. The CDR3 is made up of 16 amino acids. The germline V gene has CDR1 SGHDT and CDR2 YYEEEE. This record belongs to a study of T cells in Graves' hyperthyroidism and ophthalmopathy. Study conclusions and caveats: Blood also held most thyroid clonotypes expanded beyond 0.001.

Hyperthyroidism patients were newly diagnosed, had disease duration under 2 months, and were aged 18 to 65 years. Clinical symptoms, serum thyroxine, TRAb, thyroid ultrasound and orbital computed tomography informed diagnoses. Sequenced sample: blood. The sequence was collected from a woman in her thirties or forties with Graves' hyperthyroidism. The rearrangement uses TRBV5-6 and TRBJ2-1; possibly TRBD2 for D (6 bases). CDR3 in amino acids: CASKGSAGNNYNEQFF. The CDR3 bases are TGTGCCAGCAAGGGGTCAGCGGGCAATAACTACAATGAGCAGTTCTTC.